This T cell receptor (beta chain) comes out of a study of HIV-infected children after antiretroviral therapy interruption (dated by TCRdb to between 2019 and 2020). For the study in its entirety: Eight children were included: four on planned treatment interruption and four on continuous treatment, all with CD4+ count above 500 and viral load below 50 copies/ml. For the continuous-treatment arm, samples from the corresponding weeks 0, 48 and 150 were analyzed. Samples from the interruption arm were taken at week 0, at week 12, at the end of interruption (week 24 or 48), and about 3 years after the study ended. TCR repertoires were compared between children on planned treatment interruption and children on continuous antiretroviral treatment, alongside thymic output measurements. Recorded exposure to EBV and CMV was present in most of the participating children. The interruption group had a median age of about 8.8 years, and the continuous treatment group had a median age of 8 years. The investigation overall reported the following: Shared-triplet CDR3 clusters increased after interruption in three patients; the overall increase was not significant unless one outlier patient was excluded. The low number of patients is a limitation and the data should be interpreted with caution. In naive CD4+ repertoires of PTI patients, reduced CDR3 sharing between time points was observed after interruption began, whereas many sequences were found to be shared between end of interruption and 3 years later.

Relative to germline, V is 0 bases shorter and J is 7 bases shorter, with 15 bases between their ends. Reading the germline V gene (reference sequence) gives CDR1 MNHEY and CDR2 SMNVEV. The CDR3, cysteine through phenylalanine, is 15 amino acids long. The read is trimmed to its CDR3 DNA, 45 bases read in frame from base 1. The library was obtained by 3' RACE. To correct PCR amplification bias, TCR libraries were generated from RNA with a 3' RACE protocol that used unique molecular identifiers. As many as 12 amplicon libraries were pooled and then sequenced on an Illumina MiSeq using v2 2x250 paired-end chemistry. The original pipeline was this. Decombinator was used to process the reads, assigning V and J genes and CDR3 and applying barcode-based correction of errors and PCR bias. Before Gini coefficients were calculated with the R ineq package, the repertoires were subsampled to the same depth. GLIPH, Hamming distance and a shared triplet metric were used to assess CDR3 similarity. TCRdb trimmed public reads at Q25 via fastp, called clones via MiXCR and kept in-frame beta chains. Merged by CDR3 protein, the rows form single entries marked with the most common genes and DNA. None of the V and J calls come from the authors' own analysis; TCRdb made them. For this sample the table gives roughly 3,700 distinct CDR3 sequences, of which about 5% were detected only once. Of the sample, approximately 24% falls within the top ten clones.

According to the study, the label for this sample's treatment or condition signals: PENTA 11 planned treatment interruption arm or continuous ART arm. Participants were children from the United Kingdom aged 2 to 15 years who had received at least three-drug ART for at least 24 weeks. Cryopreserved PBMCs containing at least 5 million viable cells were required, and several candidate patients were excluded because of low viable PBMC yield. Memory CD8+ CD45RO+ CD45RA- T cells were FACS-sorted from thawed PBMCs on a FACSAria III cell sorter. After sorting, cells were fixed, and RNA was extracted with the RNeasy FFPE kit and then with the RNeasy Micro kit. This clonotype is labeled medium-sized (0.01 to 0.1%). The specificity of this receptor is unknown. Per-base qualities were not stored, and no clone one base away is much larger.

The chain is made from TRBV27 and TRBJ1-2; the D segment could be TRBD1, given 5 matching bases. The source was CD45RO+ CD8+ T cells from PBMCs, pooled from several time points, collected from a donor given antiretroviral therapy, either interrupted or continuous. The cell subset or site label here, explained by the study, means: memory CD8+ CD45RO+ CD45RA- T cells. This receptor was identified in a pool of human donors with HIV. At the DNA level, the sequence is TGTGCCAGCAGTTTATCCGTAGGAGTTGGGGGTGGCTACACCTTC. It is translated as CASSLSVGVGGGYTF.